This T cell receptor beta chain is from a study of blood T cell repertoires in COVID-19. In the study overall: Samples representing acute and convalescent COVID-19 were sourced from the United States, Italy and Spain. PBMCs, B-cell-depleted T cells, or T cells were the source of the cDNA or gDNA that made up the material.

Germline V gene lookup returns CDR1 SGHAT and CDR2 FQNNGV. V lost 3 bases to trimming and J lost 4 bases; unmatched junction nucleotides: 6. This CDR3 region has 16 residues. Using immunoSEQ multiplex PCR, the repertoire was profiled, and TCRdb retains in-frame clones only, with some absent. Altogether about 460,000 clones are present, roughly nine tenths being singletons, with the ten largest covering approximately 8.3%. This chain joins TRBV11-2 and TRBJ2-2, with 9 bases lining up with TRBD1. This receptor was identified in a woman aged 60-70 years who had recovered from COVID-19. Sequences were obtained from PBMCs or T cells enriched from blood (not recorded which). The CDR3 here is CASSLYRGLSTGELFF. In DNA form, the CDR3 reads TGTGCCAGCAGCTTGTACAGGGGGCTAAGCACCGGGGAGCTGTTTTTT.